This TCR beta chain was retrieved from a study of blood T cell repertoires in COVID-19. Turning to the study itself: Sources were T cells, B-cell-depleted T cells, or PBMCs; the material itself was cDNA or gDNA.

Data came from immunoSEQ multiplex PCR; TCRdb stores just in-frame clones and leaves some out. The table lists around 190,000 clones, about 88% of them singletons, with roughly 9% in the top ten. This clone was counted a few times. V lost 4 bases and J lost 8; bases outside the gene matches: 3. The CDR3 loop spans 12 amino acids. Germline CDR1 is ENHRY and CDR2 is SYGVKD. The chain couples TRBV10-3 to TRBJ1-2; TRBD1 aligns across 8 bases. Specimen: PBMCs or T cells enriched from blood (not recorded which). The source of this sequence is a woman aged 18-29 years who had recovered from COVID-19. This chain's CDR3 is CAISADREGYTF. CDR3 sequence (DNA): TGTGCCATCAGTGCGGACAGGGAGGGCTACACCTTC.